Each of the 7 T cell receptor beta chains below was sequenced from the same sample in a study of CD8 T cells in Susac syndrome. Reverse transcription of about 0.5 to 1 ug RNA was carried out with random hexamers. TCRdb ran MiXCR on the immunoSEQ multiplex PCR reads and lists one entry per CDR3 protein. Of hundreds of thousands of distinct CDR3 sequences in the sample, approximately 89% were seen once. The sequencing sample was made of CD8+ T cells from PBMCs. All receptors derive from a human donor with multiple sclerosis.

This clonotype was seen just once. The chain has TRBV19 and TRBJ2-2; 13 nucleotides agree with TRBD2. CDR3 size: 16 residues. Trimming removed 5 bases from V and 6 bases from J; junction bases left unmatched: 6. Per germline, CDR1 LNHDA and CDR2 SQIVND (reference sequence). CDR3 sequence: CASSSAGLAGSGELFF. CDR3 sequence (DNA): TGTGCCAGTAGTTCGGCGGGACTAGCGGGATCCGGGGAGCTGTTTTTT.

The chain has TRBV6-1 and TRBJ2-7; 8 bases are shared with TRBD1. V shed 10 bases, J shed 2 bases, and the junction held 10 bases outside the gene matches. CDR1 is MNHNS and CDR2 is SASEGT in the germline V gene. The CDR3 sequence is 14 residues long. The CDR3 loop reads CATIPRDRTYEQYF. CDR3 nucleotide sequence: TGTGCCACAATCCCCCGGGACAGGACCTACGAGCAGTACTTC.

This chain connects TRBV29-1 to TRBJ1-1; D not resolved. The V end was cut by 7 bases, the J end by 1 base, with 13 bases between. CDR3 length equals 13 residues. The germline V gene encodes CDR1 SQVTM and CDR2 ANQGSEA. The CDR3 bases are TGCAGCGCCCCTGAGTTACAGAACACTGAAGCTTTCTTT. It is translated as CSAPELQNTEAFF. Complete variable domain (other parts from reference TRBV29-1 and TRBJ1-1): SAVISQKPSRDICQRGTSLTIQCQVDSQVTMMFWYRQQPGQSLTLIATANQGSEATYESGFVIDKFPISRPNLTFSTLTVSNMSPEDSSIYLCSAPELQNTEAFFGQGTRLTVV.

This clonotype has just one count. The chain is built from TRBV20-1 and TRBJ2-5, with a possible D match to TRBD2 (6 bases). This CDR3 comprises 14 residues. V lost 2 bases, J lost 4 bases, and 14 bases lay in between. Looked up from germline, CDR1 is DFQATT and CDR2 is SNEGSKA (reference sequence). The CDR3 nucleotides are TGCAGTGCTAGATCTTCGGGGGTTGGAGAGACCCAGTACTTC. Its translation is CSARSSGVGETQYF.

V usage is TRBV7-9 and J usage is TRBJ2-1; TRBD2 agrees at 9 bases. The V gene end was trimmed by 4 bases and the J gene end by 5 bases; junction bases not matched to a gene: 9. This CDR3 has 16 residues. CDR1 SEHNR and CDR2 FQNEAQ come from the germline V gene (reference sequence). Here the CDR3 DNA reads TGTGCCAGCAGCTCAACTAGCGGGCCCAGGCACAATGAGCAGTTCTTC. It is translated as CASSSTSGPRHNEQFF.

Regarding this clonotype: Its ends do not fully match the called genes, so a read error is possible. The chain links TRBV4-1 to TRBJ2-1; possibly TRBD2 for D (5 bases). This CDR3 contains 13 residues. Germline CDR1 and CDR2: MGHRA and YSYEKL. The DNA of the CDR3 is TGCGCCAGCAGCCAGAGCGGAAACAATGAACAGTTCTTC. This translates into CASSQSGNNEQFF.

This chain links TRBV4-1 with TRBJ1-2, with a tentative D call TRBD1 (5 bases). V lost 3 bases and J 3 bases, leaving 11 bases between the germline ends. The CDR3 loop spans 14 amino acids. Germline-derived CDR1 and CDR2 are MGHRA and YSYEKL. This chain's CDR3 is CASSHWGYDYGYTF. In DNA, the CDR3 is TGCGCCAGCAGCCATTGGGGGTACGACTATGGCTACACCTTC.